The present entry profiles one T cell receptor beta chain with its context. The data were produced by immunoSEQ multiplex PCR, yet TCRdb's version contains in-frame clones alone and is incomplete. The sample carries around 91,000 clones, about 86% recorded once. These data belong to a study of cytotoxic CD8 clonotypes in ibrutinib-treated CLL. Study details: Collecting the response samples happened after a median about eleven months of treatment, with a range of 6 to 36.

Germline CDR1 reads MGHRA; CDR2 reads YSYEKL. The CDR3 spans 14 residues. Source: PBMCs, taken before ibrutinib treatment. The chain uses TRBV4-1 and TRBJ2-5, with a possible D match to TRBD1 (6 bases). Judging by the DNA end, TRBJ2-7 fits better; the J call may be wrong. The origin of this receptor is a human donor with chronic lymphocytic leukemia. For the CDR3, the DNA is TGCGCCAGCAACATTCAACAGGGTCCCTACGAGCAGTACTTC. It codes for CASNIQQGPYEQYF.